This entry describes one T cell receptor (beta chain). The source of the sample is a study of blood T cell repertoires in COVID-19. Whole-study context: Sources were T cells, B-cell-depleted T cells, or PBMCs; the material itself was cDNA or gDNA.

J was trimmed by 10 bases and V by 1 base; bases with no gene match: 5. CDR1 SGDLS and CDR2 YYNGEE come from the germline V gene. CDR3 length: 13 amino acids. This table comes from immunoSEQ multiplex PCR, and its TCRdb copy is limited to in-frame clones, with some not included. The table lists fewer than 100,000 clones, approximately 80% of them singletons, with 11% in the top ten. Sequenced sample: peripheral blood. The chain has TRBV9 and TRBJ2-1; 7 bases match TRBD1. The TCR sequence derives from a man aged 50 or older with acute or convalescent COVID-19. In DNA, the CDR3 is TGTGCCAGCAGCGTATCCCGGGACAGCGAGCAGTTCTTC. It specifies CASSVSRDSEQFF.